This T cell receptor beta chain comes out of a study of blood T cell repertoires in COVID-19. For the study at large: The samples span acute and convalescent COVID-19 from the United States, Italy and Spain.

The table came from immunoSEQ multiplex PCR; TCRdb's copy has only in-frame clones and leaves some out. This table has more than 110,000 clones, roughly 81% appearing once. This CDR3 is 14 amino acids long. V was clipped by 5 bases and J by 7 bases, with 15 bases between them. Germline CDR1 reads LNHDA; CDR2 reads SQIVND (reference sequence). The receptor was derived from a woman aged 45 to 65 with active or convalescent COVID-19. The sequencing sample was made of peripheral blood. The chain combines TRBV19 with TRBJ2-4, with a tentative D call TRBD1 (6 bases). This chain's CDR3 is CASSSPSTGNIQYF. Written as DNA, the CDR3 is TGTGCCAGTAGTTCCCCCTCAACAGGGAACATTCAGTACTTC.